Listed below are T cell receptor beta chains from one sample, sequenced in a study of neoadjuvant nivolumab and ipilimumab in lung cancer. TCRdb's table, derived via immunoSEQ multiplex PCR, lists solely in-frame clones and lacks some. In the table there are 45,000 to 55,000 clones, 85% to 90% of which are singletons. The sequences come from blood, collected before neoadjuvant nivolumab, alone or with ipilimumab. These receptors all come from an adult with non-small cell lung cancer. Some clones in this sample may be carry-over from other donors' samples. Each CDR3 is given with its conserved first and last residue. D genes are given only for firm matches. Size tells how often a clone was seen (once, few, many) or the class of an expanded clone, and some rows leave it out.

d_gene: NA; abundance: NA; j_gene: TRBJ2-2; v_gene: TRBV7-9; len: 15; CDR3aa: CASSLRGKNTGELFF; CDR3nt: TGTGCCAGCAGCTTAAGGGGAAAGAACACCGGGGAGCTGTTTTTT
d_gene: NA; abundance: NA; j_gene: TRBJ2-7; v_gene: TRBV6-5; len: 13; CDR3aa: CASTRPGINEQYF; CDR3nt: TGTGCCAGCACGAGGCCAGGGATAAACGAGCAGTACTTC
d_gene: TRBD2; abundance: NA; j_gene: TRBJ2-7; v_gene: TRBV18; len: 16; CDR3aa: CASSHSTSGLTYEQYF; CDR3nt: TGTGCCAGCTCACACTCGACTAGCGGCCTAACCTACGAGCAGTACTTC
d_gene: TRBD1; abundance: NA; j_gene: TRBJ2-2; v_gene: TRBV7-9; len: 16; CDR3aa: CASSIYRGINTGELFF; CDR3nt: TGTGCCAGCAGCATTTACAGGGGTATAAACACCGGGGAGCTGTTTTTT
d_gene: TRBD2; abundance: NA; j_gene: TRBJ2-1; v_gene: TRBV7-9; len: 16; CDR3aa: CASSLGRAGEGNEQFF; CDR3nt: TGTGCCAGCAGCTTAGGTCGCGCGGGAGAAGGGAATGAGCAGTTCTTC
d_gene: TRBD2; abundance: NA; j_gene: TRBJ2-1; v_gene: TRBV5-1; len: 17; CDR3aa: CASSGRSGRSPYNEQFF; CDR3nt: TGCGCCAGCAGCGGGAGGAGCGGGAGATCCCCCTACAATGAGCAGTTCTTC
d_gene: TRBD2; abundance: once; j_gene: TRBJ2-1; v_gene: TRBV6-5; len: 15; CDR3aa: CASTPLAGGYNEQFF; CDR3nt: TGTGCCAGCACCCCACTAGCGGGAGGCTACAATGAGCAGTTCTTC
d_gene: TRBD1; abundance: NA; j_gene: TRBJ2-7; v_gene: TRBV6-6; len: 15; CDR3aa: CASIRTDRGTYEQYF; CDR3nt: TGTGCCAGCATCAGAACGGACAGGGGAACCTACGAGCAGTACTTC
d_gene: TRBD2; abundance: NA; j_gene: TRBJ2-5; v_gene: TRBV5-4; len: 14; CDR3aa: CASSSGTRAETQYF; CDR3nt: TGTGCCAGCAGCTCCGGGACTAGGGCGGAGACCCAGTACTTC
d_gene: NA; abundance: NA; j_gene: TRBJ1-1; v_gene: TRBV15; len: 13; CDR3aa: CATSRDLNTEAFF; CDR3nt: TGTGCCACCAGCAGAGATCTTAACACTGAAGCTTTCTTT
d_gene: TRBD2; abundance: few; j_gene: TRBJ2-1; v_gene: TRBV11-2; len: 15; CDR3aa: CASNRLSGSLGEQFF; CDR3nt: TGTGCCAGCAATCGATTAAGCGGGAGTCTTGGTGAGCAGTTCTTC
d_gene: NA; abundance: once; j_gene: TRBJ1-2; v_gene: TRBV6-6; len: 13; CDR3aa: CASGWPVGGGYTF; CDR3nt: TGTGCCAGCGGCTGGCCGGTAGGGGGTGGCTACACCTTC
d_gene: NA; abundance: NA; j_gene: TRBJ2-7; v_gene: TRBV10-3; len: 13; CDR3aa: CAIRQAPSYEQYF; CDR3nt: TGTGCCATCAGACAGGCGCCCTCCTACGAGCAGTACTTC
d_gene: NA; abundance: NA; j_gene: TRBJ1-1; v_gene: TRBV5-1; len: 12; CDR3aa: CASSLGDTEAFF; CDR3nt: TGCGCCAGCAGCTTGGGGGACACTGAAGCTTTCTTT
d_gene: NA; abundance: NA; j_gene: TRBJ2-5; v_gene: TRBV7-3; len: 12; CDR3aa: CASSSSGETQYF; CDR3nt: TGTGCCAGCAGCTCCTCGGGAGAGACCCAGTACTTC
d_gene: TRBD2; abundance: NA; j_gene: TRBJ2-3; v_gene: TRBV4-1; len: 15; CDR3aa: CASSPGRDYTDTQYF; CDR3nt: TGCGCCAGCAGCCCCGGGAGGGACTACACAGATACGCAGTATTTT
d_gene: NA; abundance: NA; j_gene: TRBJ1-5; v_gene: TRBV6-5; len: 15; CDR3aa: CASSYTALGGQPQHF; CDR3nt: TGTGCCAGCAGTTATACTGCCCTGGGCGGTCAGCCCCAGCATTTT
d_gene: TRBD2; abundance: NA; j_gene: TRBJ2-7; v_gene: TRBV4-2; len: 15; CDR3aa: CASSQELAGAYEQYF; CDR3nt: TGTGCCAGCAGCCAAGAGTTAGCGGGAGCCTACGAGCAGTACTTC
d_gene: NA; abundance: NA; j_gene: TRBJ1-1; v_gene: TRBV19; len: 14; CDR3aa: CASSIDRLYTEAFF; CDR3nt: TGTGCCAGTAGTATAGACAGGCTGTACACTGAAGCTTTCTTT
d_gene: TRBD1; abundance: NA; j_gene: TRBJ1-1; v_gene: TRBV7-2; len: 17; CDR3aa: CASSLGGATGRNTEAFF; CDR3nt: TGTGCCAGCAGCTTAGGGGGAGCGACAGGGAGAAACACTGAAGCTTTCTTT
d_gene: TRBD2; abundance: NA; j_gene: TRBJ2-3; v_gene: TRBV10-3; len: 16; CDR3aa: CAIRVGTSGTTDTQYF; CDR3nt: TGTGCCATCAGGGTGGGGACTAGCGGGACCACAGATACGCAGTATTTT
d_gene: NA; abundance: NA; j_gene: TRBJ2-5; v_gene: TRBV18; len: 14; CDR3aa: CASSPPGVRETQYF; CDR3nt: TGTGCCAGCTCACCACCTGGAGTAAGGGAGACCCAGTACTTC
d_gene: TRBD1; abundance: NA; j_gene: TRBJ2-7; v_gene: TRBV19; len: 14; CDR3aa: CASSTDREGYEQYF; CDR3nt: TGTGCCAGTAGTACGGACAGGGAAGGATACGAGCAGTACTTC
d_gene: NA; abundance: NA; j_gene: TRBJ2-3; v_gene: TRBV29-1; len: 13; CDR3aa: CSFHREGVDTQYF; CDR3nt: TGCAGCTTCCACCGCGAGGGAGTGGATACGCAGTATTTT
d_gene: NA; abundance: NA; j_gene: TRBJ1-1; v_gene: TRBV9; len: 15; CDR3aa: CASSPRGAENTEAFF; CDR3nt: TGTGCCAGCAGCCCCCGAGGGGCGGAGAACACTGAAGCTTTCTTT
d_gene: TRBD1; abundance: NA; j_gene: TRBJ1-2; v_gene: TRBV10-2; len: 14; CDR3aa: CASMAMDRNYGYTF; CDR3nt: TGCGCCAGCATGGCCATGGACAGGAACTATGGCTACACCTTC
d_gene: NA; abundance: few; j_gene: TRBJ2-3; v_gene: TRBV4-3; len: 14; CDR3aa: CASSQGTTYQAQYF; CDR3nt: TGCGCCAGCAGCCAAGGAACGACTTATCAAGCGCAGTATTTT
d_gene: TRBD1; abundance: NA; j_gene: TRBJ2-5; v_gene: TRBV19; len: 15; CDR3aa: CASSIVRQGQETQYF; CDR3nt: TGTGCCAGTAGTATAGTCCGACAGGGACAAGAGACCCAGTACTTC
d_gene: TRBD2; abundance: NA; j_gene: TRBJ2-7; v_gene: TRBV27; len: 16; CDR3aa: CASSLTGTSGPYEQYF; CDR3nt: TGTGCCAGCAGTTTAACCGGGACTAGCGGGCCCTACGAGCAGTACTTC
d_gene: NA; abundance: NA; j_gene: TRBJ2-1; v_gene: TRBV9; len: 15; CDR3aa: CASSVAGTPLHEQFF; CDR3nt: TGTGCCAGCAGCGTCGCCGGGACCCCCCTCCATGAGCAGTTCTTC
d_gene: NA; abundance: NA; j_gene: TRBJ1-2; v_gene: TRBV6-5; len: 11; CDR3aa: CASSWGEGYTF; CDR3nt: TGTGCCAGCAGTTGGGGGGAAGGCTACACCTTC